This is a list of T cell receptor beta chains from one sample in a study of blood T cell repertoires in COVID-19. Produced via immunoSEQ multiplex PCR; TCRdb's table is partial and in-frame only. The top ten hold 1.7% of the sample, which has about 400,000 clones, about nine tenths seen once. The sequencing input was PBMCs or T cells enriched from blood (not recorded which). All receptors derive from a woman aged 25 to 39 who had recovered from COVID-19. Both conserved end residues are part of each CDR3. D genes are given only for firm matches. Size is stated for part of the rows, as once, few or many counts, or as a class when the clone is expanded.

>TRBV27|NA|TRBJ1-3|TRBD1|14
TGTGCCAGCAGTTTATCGGCAGGGGGGAACACCATATATTTT
CASSLSAGGNTIYF
>TRBV4-1|NA|TRBJ2-7|TRBD2|15
TGCGCCAGCAGCCCCGTAGCGGGAGGGACCTACGAGCAGTACTTC
CASSPVAGGTYEQYF
>TRBV9|NA|TRBJ1-2|NA|16
TGTGCCAGCAGCGTGGCACAGGGCCCTCGGGACCATGGCTACACCTTC
CASSVAQGPRDHGYTF
>TRBV7-8|NA|TRBJ2-7|NA|15
TGTGCCAGCAGCTTAGCGAAGAGGGACTCCTACGAGCAGTACTTC
CASSLAKRDSYEQYF
>TRBV25-1|NA|TRBJ1-2|TRBD1|17
TGTGCCAGCAGTGAATGGGGACAGGGAGGCACTAACTATGGCTACACCTTC
CASSEWGQGGTNYGYTF
>TRBV7-9|NA|TRBJ1-5|NA|19
TGTGCCAGCAGCTTAGGATTAGGGCAGGGCCAGCCAGGCAATCAGCCCCAGCATTTT
CASSLGLGQGQPGNQPQHF
>TRBV9|NA|TRBJ2-2|TRBD1|13
TGTGCCAGCAGCGTACAGGGGGCCGGGGAGCTGTTTTTT
CASSVQGAGELFF
>TRBV4-1|once|TRBJ1-5|TRBD1|15
TGCGCCAGCAGCCACCCCGACAGGGGCAATCAGCCCCAGCATTTT
CASSHPDRGNQPQHF
>TRBV29-1|NA|TRBJ1-1|NA|12
TGCAGCGTTGAAAGGGGAACAACTGAAGCTTTCTTT
CSVERGTTEAFF
>TRBV18|once|TRBJ2-7|NA|15
TGTGCCAGCTCACCAGGGCAGGGAAGAGGCTACGAGCAGTACTTC
CASSPGQGRGYEQYF
>TRBV6-1|few|TRBJ1-5|NA|14
TGTGCCAGCAGTGAAGGGGAGGGCAATCAGCCCCAGCATTTT
CASSEGEGNQPQHF
>TRBV9|once|TRBJ1-1|NA|15
TGTGCCAGCAGCGTAGACCCCGGTGGAGACGCTGAAGCTTTCTTT
CASSVDPGGDAEAFF
>TRBV28|NA|TRBJ1-2|NA|16
TGTGCCAGCAGTTCCTCCGGGACTCCATTATCCACTGGCTACACCTTC
CASSSSGTPLSTGYTF
>TRBV19|NA|TRBJ2-1|TRBD2|15
TGTGCCAGTAGTGCGGGGGGGAGCTCCTACAATGAGCAGTTCTTC
CASSAGGSSYNEQFF
>TRBV2|NA|TRBJ1-6|NA|13
TGTGCCAGCAATTCCAGGGCGGATTCACCCCTCCACTTT
CASNSRADSPLHF
>TRBV6-5|once|TRBJ2-5|NA|12
TGTGCCAGCGTAGTGTCCCAAGAGACCCAGTACTTC
CASVVSQETQYF
>TRBV5-4|NA|TRBJ1-3|NA|16
TGTGCCAGCAGCTGGGGAGGGCCTAACTCTGGAAACACCATATATTTT
CASSWGGPNSGNTIYF
>TRBV9|NA|TRBJ2-7|TRBD1|14
TGTGCCAGCAGCACGACAGGGAGCTCCTACGAGCAGTACTTC
CASSTTGSSYEQYF
>TRBV6-5|NA|TRBJ2-7|TRBD2|13
TGTGCCAGCAGCAGCGGGGTTCCCTACGAGCAGTACTTC
CASSSGVPYEQYF
>TRBV29-1|NA|TRBJ1-2|NA|14
TGCAGCGTTCCTGCGGGGGATGGGGGAACTGGCTACACCTTC
CSVPAGDGGTGYTF
>TRBV4-2|few|TRBJ1-2|NA|15
TGTGCCAGCAGCCAAGACCTTGGAGGGGTCGAGGGCTACACCTTC
CASSQDLGGVEGYTF
>TRBV12-3/TRBV12-4|NA|TRBJ1-1|NA|13
TGTGCCAGCAGTTGGGACACACAGAGGGAAGCTTTCTTT
CASSWDTQREAFF
>TRBV28|once|TRBJ2-7|NA|13
TGTGCCAGCAGTCCCGGGGGGCGAAAAGAGCAGTACTTC
CASSPGGRKEQYF
>TRBV3-1/TRBV3-2|NA|TRBJ1-2|NA|13
TGTGCCAGCAGCCAAGCAGGGGCGAATGGCTACACCTTC
CASSQAGANGYTF
>TRBV24-1|NA|TRBJ2-3|NA|14
TGTGCCACCAGTGACGAAGGAGGCGGGGATACGCAGTATTTT
CATSDEGGGDTQYF
>TRBV18|NA|TRBJ2-2|TRBD1|16
TGTGCCAGCTCTCGGCCCGGGACAGTTGACACCGGGGAGCTGTTTTTT
CASSRPGTVDTGELFF
>TRBV7-3|NA|TRBJ2-1|TRBD2|14
TGTGCCAGCAGCTTAATGGGGACTAGGGTTGAGCAGTTCTTC
CASSLMGTRVEQFF
>TRBV15|once|TRBJ2-3|TRBD2|17
TGTGCCACCAGCAGAGACCCTAGCGGGGGGGCGACAGATACGCAGTATTTT
CATSRDPSGGATDTQYF
>TRBV7-2|NA|TRBJ2-7|NA|16
TGTGCCAGCAGCTTAGATTGGGGACTGGATTTCTACGAGCAGTACTTC
CASSLDWGLDFYEQYF
>TRBV7-3|NA|TRBJ1-1|NA|13
TGTGCCAGCAGCTCCGAGGGAGGTACTAGAGCTTTCTTT
CASSSEGGTRAFF
>TRBV28|NA|TRBJ1-2|NA|12
TGTGCCAGCGAAAACGGTAACTATGGCTACACCTTC
CASENGNYGYTF
>TRBV10-1|NA|TRBJ2-1|TRBD2|19
TGCGCCAGCAGTGAGTCTGCCCCCCGACTAGCGGGGGGATTCAATGAGCAGTTCTTC
CASSESAPRLAGGFNEQFF
>TRBV7-3|NA|TRBJ2-3|NA|13
TGTGCCAGCAGCTTCTATAGAACAGATACGCAGTATTTT
CASSFYRTDTQYF